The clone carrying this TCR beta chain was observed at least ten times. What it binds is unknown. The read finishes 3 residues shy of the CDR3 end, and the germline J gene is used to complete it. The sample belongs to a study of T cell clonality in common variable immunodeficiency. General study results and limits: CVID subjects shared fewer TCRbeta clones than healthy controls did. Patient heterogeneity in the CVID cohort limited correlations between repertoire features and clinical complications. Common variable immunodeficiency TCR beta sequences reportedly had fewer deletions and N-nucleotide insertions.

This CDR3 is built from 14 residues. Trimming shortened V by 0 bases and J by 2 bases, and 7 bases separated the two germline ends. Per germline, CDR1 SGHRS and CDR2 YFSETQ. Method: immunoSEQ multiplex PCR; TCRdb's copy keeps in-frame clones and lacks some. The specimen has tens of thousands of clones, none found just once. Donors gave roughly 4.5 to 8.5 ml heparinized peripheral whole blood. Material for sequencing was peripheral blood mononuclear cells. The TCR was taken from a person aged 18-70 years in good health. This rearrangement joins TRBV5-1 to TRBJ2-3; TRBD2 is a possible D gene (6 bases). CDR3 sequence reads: CASSLVAVTDTQYF. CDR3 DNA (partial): TGCGCCAGCAGCTTGGTAGCGGTCACAGATACG. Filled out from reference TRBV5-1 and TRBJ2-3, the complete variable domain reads KAGVTQTPRYLIKTRGQQVTLSCSPISGHRSVSWYQQTPGQGLQFLFEYFSETQRNKGNFPGRFSGRQFSNSRSEMNVSTLELGDSALYLCASSLVAVTDTQYFGPGTRLTVL.